The 21 T cell receptor beta chains below all came from one sample that was sequenced in a study of shared clonotypes between healthy human individuals (dated by TCRdb to the early 2020s). The library was generated by the immunoSEQ multiplex PCR assay. TCRdb provides this immuneACCESS table in a form limited to in-frame rearrangements. Some clones are lacking; in checked studies, under half of them reflect an unresolved V gene, and why the rest are absent is not known. This sample gives millions of clones in total; 85% to 95% of them show up just once. The biggest ten clones account for more than 0.1% of the sample. The sample comprised naive CD4+ T cells sorted from blood. This specimen's cell subset or site label, per the study, means: CD45RA+ positively selected. The receptors were sampled from a man between 18 and 35 years old in good health.

The V call is TRBV5-1, the J call TRBJ2-3; 7 bases align to TRBD2. Germline CDR1 reads SGHRS; CDR2 reads YFSETQ. The ends lost 6 bases at V and 0 bases at J; junction bases unmatched: 13. This CDR3 is built from 17 residues. The DNA for the CDR3 is TGCGCCAGCAAGGACGGCGGGACTACCACTAGCACAGATACGCAGTATTTT. Protein sequence: CASKDGGTTTSTDTQYF.

The J gene is TRBJ1-1, the V gene TRBV29-1; 8 bases match TRBD1. Germline values: CDR1 SQVTM, CDR2 ANQGSEA. V lost 1 base, J lost 5 bases, and 6 bases stayed unmatched. The CDR3 runs 14 residues. Here the CDR3 DNA reads TGCAGCGTTGAAGGCCCTGACAGGGGAACTGAAGCTTTCTTT. Amino acid sequence: CSVEGPDRGTEAFF.

The V call is TRBV2, the J call TRBJ2-2; D perhaps matches TRBD1 (5 bases). Germline-derived CDR1 and CDR2 are SNHLY and FYNNEI. V gave up 7 bases and J gave up 5 bases, with 17 bases separating them. The CDR3 covers 15 residues. DNA of the CDR3: TGTGCCAGCACCGATGGCAGGGTTGGGACCGGGGAGCTGTTTTTT. It specifies CASTDGRVGTGELFF.

As for this clone: Other DNA sequences in the same sample also yield this CDR3. The DNA for the CDR3 is TGTGCCATCAGCGGGACAGCGAACACTGAAGCTTTCTTT. Amino acids: CAISGTANTEAFF. This chain connects TRBV10-3 to TRBJ1-1, with TRBD1 matching over 7 bases. Trimming took 6 bases from V and 1 from J; bases not matched to a gene: 2. The CDR3 has 13 residues. CDR1 is ENHRY and CDR2 is SYGVKD in the germline V gene.

This clone has a handful of counts. The chain uses TRBV6-4 and TRBJ2-2, with D perhaps assigned TRBD1 or TRBD2 (5 bases each). V lost 10 bases and J lost 8, with 11 bases in between. This CDR3 is built from 11 residues. Germline CDR1 reads MRHNA; CDR2 reads SNTAGT. The CDR3 DNA is TGTGCCATCGAGAGGGGAGGGGAGCTGTTTTTT. It encodes CAIERGGELFF.

The CDR3 DNA sequence: TGCGCCAGCAGTCGAGCGGACAGGGTTTTTTTTGTTGATGATTCACCCCTCCACTTT. It yields the protein CASSRADRVFFVDDSPLHF. The chain couples TRBV23-1 to TRBJ1-6; 8 bases are a match to TRBD1. TRBV23-1 is an open reading frame, and its role is uncertain. The CDR3 totals 19 residues. After removal of 4 bases from V and 8 bases from J, the junction contained 19 bases not matched to a gene.

The chain uses TRBV5-6 and TRBJ2-2, with a tentative D call TRBD2 (5 bases). The CDR3 is made up of 15 amino acids. V was cut by 3 bases and J by 3 bases, with 12 bases left in between. The germline V gene has CDR1 SGHDT and CDR2 YYEEEE. The CDR3: CASSWGEGYTGELFF. CDR3 nucleotide sequence: TGTGCCAGCAGCTGGGGAGAAGGTTACACCGGGGAGCTGTTTTTT.

This clone has just a few counts. At one of its ends the junction is not consistent with the germline gene, which may arise from a read error. The chain has TRBV5-1 and TRBJ2-7; D remains ambiguous. Looked up from germline, CDR1 is SGHRS and CDR2 is YFSETQ. CDR3 length: 14 residues. The CDR3, as DNA: TGCGCCAGCAGTTTGGACCCGCGCTCCTACGAGCAGTACTTC. This translates into CASSLDPRSYEQYF.

The V and J genes are TRBV9 and TRBJ2-3; D uncertain. V was shortened by 4 bases and J by 2 bases, with 2 bases between the two germline ends. In germline, CDR1 is SGDLS, CDR2 YYNGEE. The CDR3 is made up of 11 amino acids. The CDR3 bases are TGTGCCAGCAGCCTCACAGATACGCAGTATTTT. It encodes CASSLTDTQYF.

The chain carries TRBV5-1 and TRBJ1-4; TRBD1 is a possible D gene (5 bases). This CDR3 is built from 17 residues. The V gene's germline CDR1 is SGHRS and CDR2 YFSETQ. V dropped 2 bases and J dropped 0 bases, with 14 bases sitting between them. The CDR3 region is CASSLLRDGATNEKLFF. CDR3 bases: TGCGCCAGCAGCTTACTTCGGGACGGTGCAACTAATGAAAAACTGTTTTTT.

The rearrangement joins TRBV29-1 to TRBJ2-5; no firm D call. The ends were cut back, 4 bases at V and 5 bases at J, with 14 bases in the middle. The CDR3 sequence is 13 residues long. Germline loops: CDR1 SQVTM, CDR2 ANQGSEA. DNA for the CDR3: TGCAGCGTTGGAGGCGGAACCGGCGAGACCCAGTACTTC. Its protein product is CSVGGGTGETQYF.

V gene TRBV10-3 combines with J gene TRBJ1-1, with D hard to call. CDR3 size: 12 residues. Trimming stripped 5 bases from V and 5 bases from J, with 9 bases between. Per the germline V gene, CDR1 is ENHRY and CDR2 is SYGVKD. DNA for the CDR3: TGTGCCATCAGTAACCGAAGGACTGAAGCTTTCTTT. This gives the protein CAISNRRTEAFF.

The genes are TRBV11-2 and TRBJ1-1; 9 bases map to TRBD1. This CDR3 is 14 amino acids long. Trimming cost V 5 bases and J 2 bases; bases outside gene matches: 3. Germline lookup yields CDR1 SGHAT and CDR2 FQNNGV. The chain's CDR3 is CASSPQGANTEAFF. CDR3 nucleotides: TGTGCCAGCAGCCCACAGGGGGCTAACACTGAAGCTTTCTTT.

The chain carries TRBV7-9 and TRBJ2-7; 15 bases line up with TRBD2. Germline lookup yields CDR1 SEHNR and CDR2 FQNEAQ (reference sequence). The CDR3 totals 15 residues. V was clipped by 5 bases and J by 5 bases; unmatched bases: 4. The CDR3, as DNA: TGTGCCAGCAGCCGGACTAGCGGGAGGGCTGACGAGCAGTACTTC. Amino acids: CASSRTSGRADEQYF. The full variable domain, its missing parts supplied by reference TRBV7-9 and TRBJ2-7, is DTGVSQNPRHKITKRGQNVTFRCDPISEHNRLYWYRQTLGQGPEFLTYFQNEAQLEKSRLLSDRFSAERPKGSFSTLEIQRTEQGDSAMYLCASSRTSGRADEQYFGPGTRLTVT.

J is TRBJ2-5 and V is TRBV2, with 9 nucleotides matching TRBD1. J lost 5 bases, V lost 6 bases, and 10 bases had no gene match. This CDR3 has 15 amino acids. CDR1 and CDR2 (germline): SNHLY, FYNNEI. The CDR3 region is CASSHDRGRMETQYF. CDR3 in DNA: TGTGCCAGCAGCCATGACAGGGGGAGGATGGAGACCCAGTACTTC.

The V and J genes are TRBV30 and TRBJ1-4; D might be TRBD1 (6 bases). V was trimmed by 4 bases and J by 5 bases, leaving 14 bases between them. Germline loops: CDR1 GTSNPN, CDR2 SVGIG (reference sequence). CDR3 length equals 14 residues. For the CDR3, the DNA is TGTGCCTGGAAGGGGGGAATCCCGAATGAAAAACTGTTTTTT. It encodes CAWKGGIPNEKLFF.

The chain recombines TRBV10-3 with TRBJ2-3, with 13 nucleotides matching TRBD2. V gave up 5 bases and J gave up 1 base; unmatched junction bases: 6. This CDR3 contains 17 residues. Germline CDR1 reads ENHRY; CDR2 reads SYGVKD. The CDR3: CAISWTSGGFRTDTQYF. CDR3 sequence (DNA): TGTGCCATCAGTTGGACTAGCGGGGGATTCCGCACAGATACGCAGTATTTT.

This chain joins TRBV30 and TRBJ2-1; 10 nucleotides line up with TRBD2. Unmatched junction bases numbered 8, after V lost 2 bases and J lost 10 bases. The CDR3 extends over 14 amino acids. Germline V gene sequence: CDR1 GTSNPN, CDR2 SVGIG (reference sequence). The CDR3 bases are TGTGCCTGGAGTAGCGGGGGGGCTGTTGAGGAGCAGTTCTTC. It codes for CAWSSGGAVEEQFF.

The CDR3 nucleotides read TGTGCCTGGAATTTGGGGGGGGCCCTCCGGGATACGCAGTATTTT. Translated, it gives CAWNLGGALRDTQYF. The chain is built from TRBV30 and TRBJ2-3; D might be TRBD2 (7 bases). The CDR3 has 15 amino acids. Germline V gene lookup returns CDR1 GTSNPN and CDR2 SVGIG (reference sequence). V was cut by 4 bases and J by 6 bases, with 20 bases left in between.

This clone was seen only a few times. The CDR3 sequence is CASSLAVNEKLFF. The DNA for the CDR3 is TGTGCCAGCAGCTTGGCTGTTAATGAAAAACTGTTTTTT. The gene calls are TRBV5-4 and TRBJ1-4; D uncertain. In germline, CDR1 is SGHNT, CDR2 YYREEE (reference sequence). CDR3 length equals 13 residues. V gave up 0 bases and J gave up 4 bases, with 4 bases separating them.

This sequence joins TRBV18 and TRBJ2-7, with 10 bases aligning to TRBD1. The CDR3 totals 16 residues. The V gene end was trimmed by 2 bases and the J gene end by 6 bases; junction bases not matched to a gene: 10. Germline lookup yields CDR1 KGHSH and CDR2 LQKENI. The CDR3 DNA is TGTGCCAGCTCACCAGGGTCGAGACAGGGGGCCCTCGAGCAGTACTTC. Its protein is CASSPGSRQGALEQYF.